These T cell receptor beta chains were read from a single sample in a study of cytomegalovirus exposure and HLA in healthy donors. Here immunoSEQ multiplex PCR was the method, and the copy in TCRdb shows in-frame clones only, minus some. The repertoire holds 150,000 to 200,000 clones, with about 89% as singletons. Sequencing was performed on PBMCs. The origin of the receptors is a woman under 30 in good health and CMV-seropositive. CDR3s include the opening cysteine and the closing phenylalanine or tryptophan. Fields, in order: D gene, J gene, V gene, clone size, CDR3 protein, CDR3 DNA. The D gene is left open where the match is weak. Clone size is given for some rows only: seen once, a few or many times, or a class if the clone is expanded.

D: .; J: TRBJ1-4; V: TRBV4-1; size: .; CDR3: CASTPGGGSNEKLFF; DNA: TGCGCCAGCACCCCCGGGGGGGGAAGTAATGAAAAACTGTTTTTT
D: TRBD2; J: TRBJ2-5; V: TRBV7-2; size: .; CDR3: CASSLRAGGAETQYF; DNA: TGTGCCAGCAGCTTAAGGGCGGGAGGGGCGGAGACCCAGTACTTC
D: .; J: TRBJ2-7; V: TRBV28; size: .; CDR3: CASSPLLYEQYF; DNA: TGTGCCAGCAGTCCCCTCTTATACGAGCAGTACTTC
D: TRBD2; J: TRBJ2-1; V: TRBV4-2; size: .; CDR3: CASSQYTLLAGADNEQFF; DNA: TGTGCCAGCAGCCAATACACCCTCCTAGCGGGAGCCGACAATGAGCAGTTCTTC
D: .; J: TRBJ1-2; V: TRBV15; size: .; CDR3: CATSIPGANNYGYTF; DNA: TGTGCCACCAGCATCCCAGGGGCCAATAACTATGGCTACACCTTC
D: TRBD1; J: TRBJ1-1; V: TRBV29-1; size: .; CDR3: CSVGRDRVVNTEAFF; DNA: TGCAGCGTTGGAAGGGACAGGGTGGTGAACACTGAAGCTTTCTTT
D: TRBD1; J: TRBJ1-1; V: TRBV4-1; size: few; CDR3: CASSHPDRVVAEAFF; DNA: TGCGCCAGCAGCCACCCCGACAGGGTAGTGGCTGAAGCTTTCTTT
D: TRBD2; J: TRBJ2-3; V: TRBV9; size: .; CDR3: CASSVGPGGSTDTQYF; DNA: TGTGCCAGCAGCGTAGGACCGGGGGGGAGCACAGATACGCAGTATTTT
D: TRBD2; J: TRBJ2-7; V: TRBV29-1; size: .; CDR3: CSASFPTGTSLVHEQYF; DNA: TGCAGCGCTAGCTTCCCGACAGGGACTAGCCTAGTCCACGAGCAGTACTTC
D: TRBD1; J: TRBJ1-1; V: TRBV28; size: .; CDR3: CASSGDRVNTEAFF; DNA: TGTGCCAGCAGTGGGGACAGGGTAAACACTGAAGCTTTCTTT
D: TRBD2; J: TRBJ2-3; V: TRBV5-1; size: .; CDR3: CASRLGLAGSTDTQYF; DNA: TGCGCCAGCAGACTCGGACTAGCGGGGAGCACAGATACGCAGTATTTT
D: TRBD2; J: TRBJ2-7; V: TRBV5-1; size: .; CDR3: CASSRAGLAGFGYEQYF; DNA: TGCGCCAGCAGCCGGGCGGGGCTAGCGGGGTTTGGTTACGAGCAGTACTTC
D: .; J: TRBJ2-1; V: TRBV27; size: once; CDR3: CASSFELGGLNEQFF; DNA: TGTGCCAGCAGTTTTGAGCTAGGAGGATTGAATGAGCAGTTCTTC
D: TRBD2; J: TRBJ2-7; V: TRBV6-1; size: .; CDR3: CASSGSGGLLHEQYF; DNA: TGTGCCAGCAGTGGTAGCGGGGGCCTTCTTCACGAGCAGTACTTC
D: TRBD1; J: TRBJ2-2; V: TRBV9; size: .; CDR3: CASSPPDRVTGELFF; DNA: TGTGCCAGCAGCCCGCCGGACAGGGTAACCGGGGAGCTGTTTTTT
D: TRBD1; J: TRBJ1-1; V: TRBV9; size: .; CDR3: CASSTWTGGGTEAFF; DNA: TGTGCCAGCAGCACCTGGACAGGGGGAGGAACTGAAGCTTTCTTT
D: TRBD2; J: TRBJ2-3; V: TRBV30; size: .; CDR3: CAWSPIAGGKDTQYF; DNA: TGTGCCTGGAGTCCCATAGCGGGGGGAAAAGATACGCAGTATTTT
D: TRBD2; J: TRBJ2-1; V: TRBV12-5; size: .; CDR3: CASGPRGGDSYNEQFF; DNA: TGTGCTAGTGGCCCGCGGGGGGGGGACTCCTACAATGAGCAGTTCTTC
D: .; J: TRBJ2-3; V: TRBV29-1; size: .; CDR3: CSVRGLHTDTQYF; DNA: TGCAGCGTTCGGGGACTTCACACAGATACGCAGTATTTT
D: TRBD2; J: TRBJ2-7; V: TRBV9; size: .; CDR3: CASSVRTSGRGSYEQYF; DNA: TGTGCCAGCAGCGTAAGGACTAGCGGGAGGGGCTCCTACGAGCAGTACTTC
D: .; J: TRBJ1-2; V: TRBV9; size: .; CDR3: CASSATNVGYTF; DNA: TGTGCCAGCAGCGCCACAAACGTTGGCTACACCTTC
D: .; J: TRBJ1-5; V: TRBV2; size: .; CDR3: CASSEGASGTHTFSNQPQHF; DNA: TGTGCCAGCAGTGAAGGCGCTTCCGGGACACATACTTTTAGCAATCAGCCCCAGCATTTT
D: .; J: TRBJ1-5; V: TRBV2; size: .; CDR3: CASSLRYNQPQHF; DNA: TGTGCCAGCAGCTTGCGTTACAATCAGCCCCAGCATTTT
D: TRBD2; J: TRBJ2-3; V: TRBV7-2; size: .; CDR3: CASSQGPSGGTDTQYF; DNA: TGTGCCAGCAGCCAGGGACCCAGCGGGGGCACAGATACGCAGTATTTT
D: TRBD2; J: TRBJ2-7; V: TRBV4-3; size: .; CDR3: CASSPRPGSGSSEQYF; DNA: TGCGCCAGCAGCCCCCGTCCCGGAAGCGGGAGTTCCGAGCAGTACTTC
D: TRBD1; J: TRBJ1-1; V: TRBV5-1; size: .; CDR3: CASSSPDRGISEAFF; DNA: TGCGCCAGCAGCTCTCCTGACAGGGGCATTTCGGAAGCTTTCTTT
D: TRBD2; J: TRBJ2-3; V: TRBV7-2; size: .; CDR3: CASSLGLAGTDTQYF; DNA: TGTGCCAGCAGCTTAGGGCTAGCGGGCACAGATACGCAGTATTTT
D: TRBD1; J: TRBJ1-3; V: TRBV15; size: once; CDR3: CATSRTGYGNTIYF; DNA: TGTGCCACCAGCAGGACAGGGTATGGGAACACCATATATTTT
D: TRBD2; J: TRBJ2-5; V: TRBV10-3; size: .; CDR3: CAISPGRLAGGLGLETQYF; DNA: TGTGCCATCAGCCCCGGGCGACTAGCGGGAGGGCTTGGTTTGGAGACCCAGTACTTC
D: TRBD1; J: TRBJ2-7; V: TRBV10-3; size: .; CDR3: CAIGSGQGFSYEQYF; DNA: TGTGCCATCGGTTCGGGACAGGGCTTCTCCTACGAGCAGTACTTC
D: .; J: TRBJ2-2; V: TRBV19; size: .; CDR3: CATTSSGELFF; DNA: TGTGCCACCACTTCTAGCGGGGAGCTGTTTTTT
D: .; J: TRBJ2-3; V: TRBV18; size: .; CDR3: CASSPSPLSSTDTQYF; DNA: TGTGCCAGCTCACCAAGCCCCCTAAGTAGCACAGATACGCAGTATTTT